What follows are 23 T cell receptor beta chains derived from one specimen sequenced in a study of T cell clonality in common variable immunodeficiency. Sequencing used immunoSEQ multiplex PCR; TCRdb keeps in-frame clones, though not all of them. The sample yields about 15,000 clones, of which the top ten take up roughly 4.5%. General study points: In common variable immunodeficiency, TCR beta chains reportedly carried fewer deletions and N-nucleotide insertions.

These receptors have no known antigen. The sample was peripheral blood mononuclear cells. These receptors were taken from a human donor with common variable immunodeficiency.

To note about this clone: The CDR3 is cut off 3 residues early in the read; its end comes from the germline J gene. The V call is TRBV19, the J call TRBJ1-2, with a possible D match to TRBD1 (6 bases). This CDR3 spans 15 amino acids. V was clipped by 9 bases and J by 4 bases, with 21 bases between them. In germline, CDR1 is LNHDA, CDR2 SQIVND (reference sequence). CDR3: CASTIAPGVSYGYTF. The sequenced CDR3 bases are TGTGCCAGCACCATCGCCCCAGGGGTGTCCTATGGC.

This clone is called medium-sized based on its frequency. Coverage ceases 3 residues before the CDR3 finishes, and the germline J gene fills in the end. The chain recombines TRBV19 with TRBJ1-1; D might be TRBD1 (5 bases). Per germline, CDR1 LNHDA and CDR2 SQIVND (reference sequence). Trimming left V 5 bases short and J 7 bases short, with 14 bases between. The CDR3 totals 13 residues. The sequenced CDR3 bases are TGTGCCAGTAGTCGCTCGCAGGGAAGTGAA. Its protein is CASSRSQGSE. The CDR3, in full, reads CASSRSQGSEAFF.

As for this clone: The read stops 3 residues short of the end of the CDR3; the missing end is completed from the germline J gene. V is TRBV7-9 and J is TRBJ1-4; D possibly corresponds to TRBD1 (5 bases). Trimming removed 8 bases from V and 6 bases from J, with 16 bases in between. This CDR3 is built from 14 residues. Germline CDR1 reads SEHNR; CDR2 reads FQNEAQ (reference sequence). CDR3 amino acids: CASGPAGGYEKLFF. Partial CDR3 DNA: TGTGCCAGCGGACCAGCGGGGGGTTATGAAAAA.

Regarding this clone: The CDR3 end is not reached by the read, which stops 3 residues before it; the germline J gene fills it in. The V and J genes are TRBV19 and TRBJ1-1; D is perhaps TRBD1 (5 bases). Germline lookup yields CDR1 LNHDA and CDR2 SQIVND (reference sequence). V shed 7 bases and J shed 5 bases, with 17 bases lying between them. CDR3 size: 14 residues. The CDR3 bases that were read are TGTGCCAGTACCCGAGGGCGGGGGATTACTGAA. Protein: CASTRGRGITE. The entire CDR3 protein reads CASTRGRGITEAFF.

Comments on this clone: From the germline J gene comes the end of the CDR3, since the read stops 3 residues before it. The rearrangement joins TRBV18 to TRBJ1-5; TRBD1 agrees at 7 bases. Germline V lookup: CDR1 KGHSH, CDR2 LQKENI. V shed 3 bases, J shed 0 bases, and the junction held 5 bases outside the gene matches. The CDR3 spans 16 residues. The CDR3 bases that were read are TGTGCCAGCTCACCCAGACAGGGCAATAGCAATCAGCCC. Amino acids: CASSPRQGNSNQP. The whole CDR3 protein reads CASSPRQGNSNQPQHF. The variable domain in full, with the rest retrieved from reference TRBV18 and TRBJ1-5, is NAGVMQNPRHLVRRRGQEARLRCSPMKGHSHVYWYRQLPEEGLKFMVYLQKENIIDESGMPKERFSAEFPKEGPSILRIQQVVRGDSAAYFCASSPRQGNSNQPQHFGDGTRLSIL.

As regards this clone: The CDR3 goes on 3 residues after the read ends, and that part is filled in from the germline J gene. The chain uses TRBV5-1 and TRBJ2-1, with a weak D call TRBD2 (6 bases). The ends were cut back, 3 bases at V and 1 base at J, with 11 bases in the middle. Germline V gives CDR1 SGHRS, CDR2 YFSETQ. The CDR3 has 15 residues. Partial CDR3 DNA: TGCGCCAGCAGCTCCCCAGCGGGTTCCTACAATGAG. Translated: CASSSPAGSYNE. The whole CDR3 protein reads CASSSPAGSYNEQFF. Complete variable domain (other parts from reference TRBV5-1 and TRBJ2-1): KAGVTQTPRYLIKTRGQQVTLSCSPISGHRSVSWYQQTPGQGLQFLFEYFSETQRNKGNFPGRFSGRQFSNSRSEMNVSTLELGDSALYLCASSSPAGSYNEQFFGPGTRLTVL.

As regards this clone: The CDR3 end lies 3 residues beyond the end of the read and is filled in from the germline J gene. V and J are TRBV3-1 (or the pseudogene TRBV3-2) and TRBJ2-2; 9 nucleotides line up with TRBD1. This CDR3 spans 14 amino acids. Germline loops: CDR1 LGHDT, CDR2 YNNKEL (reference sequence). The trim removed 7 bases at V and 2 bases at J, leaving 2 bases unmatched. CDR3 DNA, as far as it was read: TGTGCCAGCAAGGGACAGGGAAACACCGGGGAG. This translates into CASKGQGNTGE. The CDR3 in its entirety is CASKGQGNTGELFF.

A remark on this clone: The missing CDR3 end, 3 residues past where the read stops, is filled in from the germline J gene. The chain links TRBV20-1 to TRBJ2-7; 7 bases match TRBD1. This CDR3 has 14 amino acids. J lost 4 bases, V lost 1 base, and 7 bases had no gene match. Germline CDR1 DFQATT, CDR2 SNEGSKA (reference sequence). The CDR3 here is CSARARRQGYEQYF. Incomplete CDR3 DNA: TGCAGTGCTAGAGCGAGGAGACAGGGTTACGAG.

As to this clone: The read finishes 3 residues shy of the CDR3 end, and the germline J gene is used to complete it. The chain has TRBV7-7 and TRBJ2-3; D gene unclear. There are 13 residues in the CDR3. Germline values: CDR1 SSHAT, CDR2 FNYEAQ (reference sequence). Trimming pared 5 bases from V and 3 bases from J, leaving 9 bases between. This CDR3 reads CASSMSSTDTQYF. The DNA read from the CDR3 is TGTGCCAGCAGCATGAGTAGTACAGATACG.

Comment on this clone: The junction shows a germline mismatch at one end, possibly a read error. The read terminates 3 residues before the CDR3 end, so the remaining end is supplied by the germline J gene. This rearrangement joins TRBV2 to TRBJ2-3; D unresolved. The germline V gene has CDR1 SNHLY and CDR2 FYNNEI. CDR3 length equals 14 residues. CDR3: CASSEGAFRDTQYF. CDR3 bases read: TGTGCCAGCAGCGAAGGCGCATTTCGTGATACG.

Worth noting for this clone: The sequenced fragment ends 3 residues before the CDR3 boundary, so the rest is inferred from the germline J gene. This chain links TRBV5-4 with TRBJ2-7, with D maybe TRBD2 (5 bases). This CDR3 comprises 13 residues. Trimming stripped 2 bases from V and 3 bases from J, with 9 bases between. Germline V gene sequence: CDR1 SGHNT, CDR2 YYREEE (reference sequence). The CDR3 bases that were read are TGTGCCAGCAGCTTTACTAGGAGCTACGAG. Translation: CASSFTRSYE. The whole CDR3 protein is CASSFTRSYEQYF. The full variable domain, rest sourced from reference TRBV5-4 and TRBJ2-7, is ETGVTQSPTHLIKTRGQQVTLRCSSQSGHNTVSWYQQALGQGPQFIFQYYREEENGRGNFPPRFSGLQFPNYSSELNVNALELDDSALYLCASSFTRSYEQYFGPGTRLTVT.

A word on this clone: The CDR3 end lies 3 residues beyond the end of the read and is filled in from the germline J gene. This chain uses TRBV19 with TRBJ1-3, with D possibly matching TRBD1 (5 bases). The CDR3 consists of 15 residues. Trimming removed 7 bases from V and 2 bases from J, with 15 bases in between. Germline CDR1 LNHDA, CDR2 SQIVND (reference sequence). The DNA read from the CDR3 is TGTGCCAGTAAGGATACAGGTCACCCTGGAAACACC. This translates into CASKDTGHPGNT. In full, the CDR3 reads CASKDTGHPGNTIYF.

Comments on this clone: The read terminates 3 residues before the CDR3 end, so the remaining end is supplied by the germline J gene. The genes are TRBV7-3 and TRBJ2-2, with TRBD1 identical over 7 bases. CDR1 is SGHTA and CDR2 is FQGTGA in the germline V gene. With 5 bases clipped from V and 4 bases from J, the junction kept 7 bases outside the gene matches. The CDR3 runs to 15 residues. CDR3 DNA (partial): TGTGCCAGCAGCGCTACAGGGGCGAGCACCGGGGAG. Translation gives CASSATGASTGE. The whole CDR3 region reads CASSATGASTGELFF.

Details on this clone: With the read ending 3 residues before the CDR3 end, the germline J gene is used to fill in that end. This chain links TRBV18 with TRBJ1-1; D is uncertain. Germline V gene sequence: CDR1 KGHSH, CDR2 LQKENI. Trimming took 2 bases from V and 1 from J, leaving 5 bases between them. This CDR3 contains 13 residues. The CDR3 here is CASSPAGNTEAFF. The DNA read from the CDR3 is TGTGCCAGCTCACCAGCGGGGAACACTGAA.

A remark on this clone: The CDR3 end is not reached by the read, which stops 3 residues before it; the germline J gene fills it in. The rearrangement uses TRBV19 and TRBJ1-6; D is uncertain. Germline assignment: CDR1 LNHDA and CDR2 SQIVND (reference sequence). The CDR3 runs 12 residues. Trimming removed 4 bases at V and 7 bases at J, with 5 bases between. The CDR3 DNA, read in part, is TGTGCCAGTAGTACCGTGAATTCACCC. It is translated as CASSTVNSP. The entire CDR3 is CASSTVNSPLHF.

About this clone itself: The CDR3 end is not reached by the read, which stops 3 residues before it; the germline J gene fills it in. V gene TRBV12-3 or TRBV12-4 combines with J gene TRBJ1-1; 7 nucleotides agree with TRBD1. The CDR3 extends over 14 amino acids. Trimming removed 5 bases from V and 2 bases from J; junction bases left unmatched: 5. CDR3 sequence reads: CASSPDRANTEAFF. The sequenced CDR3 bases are TGTGCCAGCAGTCCAGACAGGGCAAACACTGAA.

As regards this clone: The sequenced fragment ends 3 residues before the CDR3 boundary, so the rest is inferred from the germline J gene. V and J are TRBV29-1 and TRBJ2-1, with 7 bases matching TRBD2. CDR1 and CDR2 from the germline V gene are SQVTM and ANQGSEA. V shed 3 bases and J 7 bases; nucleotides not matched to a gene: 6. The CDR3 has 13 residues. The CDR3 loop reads CSVDTSATNEQFF. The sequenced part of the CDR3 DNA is TGCAGCGTTGACACTAGCGCGACAAATGAG.

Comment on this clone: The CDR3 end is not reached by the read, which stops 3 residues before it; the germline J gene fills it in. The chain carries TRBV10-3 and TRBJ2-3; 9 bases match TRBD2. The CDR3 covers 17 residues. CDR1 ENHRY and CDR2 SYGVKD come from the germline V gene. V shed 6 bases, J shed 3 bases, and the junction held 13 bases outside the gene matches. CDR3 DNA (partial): TGTGCCATCAGGGGGGCTACAATGGCGGGGGGGACAGATACG. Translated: CAIRGATMAGGTDT. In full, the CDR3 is CAIRGATMAGGTDTQYF.

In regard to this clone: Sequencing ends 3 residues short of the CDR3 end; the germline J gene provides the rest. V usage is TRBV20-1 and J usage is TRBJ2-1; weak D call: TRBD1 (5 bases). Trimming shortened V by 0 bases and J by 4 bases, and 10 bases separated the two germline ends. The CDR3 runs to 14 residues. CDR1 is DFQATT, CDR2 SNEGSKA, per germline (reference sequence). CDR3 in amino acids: CSARDWGRYNEQFF. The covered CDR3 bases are TGCAGTGCTAGAGATTGGGGCAGGTACAATGAG.

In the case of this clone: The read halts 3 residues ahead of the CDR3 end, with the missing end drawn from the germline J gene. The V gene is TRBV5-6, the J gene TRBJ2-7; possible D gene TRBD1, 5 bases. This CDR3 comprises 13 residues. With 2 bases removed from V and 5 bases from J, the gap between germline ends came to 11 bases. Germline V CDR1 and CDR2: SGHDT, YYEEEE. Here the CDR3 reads CASSLWTRHEQYF. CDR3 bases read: TGTGCCAGCAGCTTATGGACACGCCACGAG. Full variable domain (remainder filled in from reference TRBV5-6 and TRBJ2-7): DAGVTQSPTHLIKTRGQQVTLRCSPKSGHDTVSWYQQALGQGPQFIFQYYEEEERQRGNFPDRFSGHQFPNYSSELNVNALLLGDSALYLCASSLWTRHEQYFGPGTRLTVT.

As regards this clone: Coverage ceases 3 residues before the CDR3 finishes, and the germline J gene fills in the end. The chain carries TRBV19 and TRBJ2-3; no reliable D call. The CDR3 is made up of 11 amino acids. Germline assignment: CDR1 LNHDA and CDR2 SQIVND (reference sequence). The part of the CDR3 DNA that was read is TGTGCCAGTAGTCTCTCCGGGACG. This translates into CASSLSGT. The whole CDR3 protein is CASSLSGTQYF.

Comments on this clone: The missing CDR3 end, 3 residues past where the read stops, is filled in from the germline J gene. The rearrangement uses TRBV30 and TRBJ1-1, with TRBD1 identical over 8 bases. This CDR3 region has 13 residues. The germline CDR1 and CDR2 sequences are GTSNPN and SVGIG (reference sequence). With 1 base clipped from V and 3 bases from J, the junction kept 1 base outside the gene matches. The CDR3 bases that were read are TGTGCCTGGAGTGGGGGACAGGACACTGAA. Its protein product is CAWSGGQDTE. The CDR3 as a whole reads CAWSGGQDTEAFF.

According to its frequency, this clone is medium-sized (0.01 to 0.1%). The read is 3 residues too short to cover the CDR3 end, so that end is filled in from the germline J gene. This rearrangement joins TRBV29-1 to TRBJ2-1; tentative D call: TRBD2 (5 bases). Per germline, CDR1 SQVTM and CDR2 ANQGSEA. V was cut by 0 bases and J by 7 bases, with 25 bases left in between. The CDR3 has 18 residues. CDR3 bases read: TGCAGCGTTGAAGAGCGTCGGGCAGGCGGATTCTCGGGGAATGAG. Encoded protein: CSVEERRAGGFSGNE. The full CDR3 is CSVEERRAGGFSGNEQFF.